What follows is one T cell receptor (beta chain) and its context. The data were produced by immunoSEQ multiplex PCR, yet TCRdb's version contains in-frame clones alone and is incomplete. This sample yields about 46,000 clones, of which about 91% are seen a single time; around 10% belongs to the top ten. This specimen belongs to a study of T cell changes during pregnancy in multiple sclerosis. Trimming shortened V by 4 bases and J by 6 bases, and 18 bases separated the two germline ends. The CDR3 totals 15 residues. CDR1 and CDR2 from the germline V gene are LGHNA and YSLEER. The source is a female donor with multiple sclerosis, enrolled in a pregnancy study. The chain is built from TRBV4-3 and TRBJ1-1; D is perhaps TRBD1 (5 bases). This specimen was CD8+ T cells from peripheral blood mononuclear cells, taken after pregnancy. CDR3 DNA sequence: TGCGCCAGCAGCCCGTACTCTAGGGGAGGCGCTGAAGCTTTCTTT. Amino acid sequence: CASSPYSRGGAEAFF.